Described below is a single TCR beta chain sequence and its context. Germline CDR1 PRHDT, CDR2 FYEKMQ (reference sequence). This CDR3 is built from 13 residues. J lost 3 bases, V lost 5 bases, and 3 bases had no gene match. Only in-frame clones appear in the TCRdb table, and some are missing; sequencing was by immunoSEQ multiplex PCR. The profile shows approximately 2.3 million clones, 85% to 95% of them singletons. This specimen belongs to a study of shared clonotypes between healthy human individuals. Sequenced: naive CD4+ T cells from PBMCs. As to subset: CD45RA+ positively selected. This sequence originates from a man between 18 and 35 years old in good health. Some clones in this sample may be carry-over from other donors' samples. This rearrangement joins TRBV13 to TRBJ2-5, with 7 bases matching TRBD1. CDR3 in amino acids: CASSLTGEETQYF. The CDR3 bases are TGTGCCAGCAGCCTAACAGGGGAAGAGACCCAGTACTTC.